This record looks at one T cell receptor (beta chain) sequence and its context. The sample belongs to a study of blood T cell repertoires in COVID-19. This CDR3 comprises 15 residues. Germline CDR1 SNHLY, CDR2 FYNNEI. V dropped 6 bases and J dropped 2; count of bases not matched to a gene: 10. Generated by immunoSEQ multiplex PCR, the TCRdb table keeps only in-frame clones and is missing some. The table shows roughly 100,000 clones, with roughly nine tenths occurring only once. The sequencing sample was made of peripheral blood. The V call is TRBV2, the J call TRBJ2-7, with 7 bases fitting TRBD1. This TCR derives from a woman older than 75 with acute or convalescent COVID-19. The CDR3 spells CASRPRTGLPYEQYF. CDR3 in DNA: TGTGCCAGCAGACCCAGGACAGGCTTACCCTACGAGCAGTACTTC.